A single sample gave rise to the 23 T cell receptor beta chains below, sequenced in a study of quantifying T cell responses using KT2 cells. About the research overall: Reverse transcription used primers in the TCR alpha and beta constant regions.

An oligo carrying a UMI was ligated to the cDNA 3' end. First-round PCR used about 4 cycles and beta primers RC1.1 and RC1.2 covering TRBC1 and TRBC2. TCRdb itself ran the UMI-ligation and nested PCR reads through MiXCR, one entry per CDR3 protein. The sample yields tens of thousands of distinct CDR3 sequences, around 12% seen once. Sample: PBMCs spiked with cells of the T cell clone KT2. These receptors all come from a human donor.

This clonotype was seen a single time. Germline is not matched at one junction end, which may reflect a read error. This sequence joins TRBV6-2 or TRBV6-3 and TRBJ2-7, with 7 bases that match TRBD1. The germline CDR1 and CDR2 sequences are MNHEY and SVGEGT. The CDR3 has 14 residues. CDR3 sequence (DNA): TGTGCCTGCAGATCCGGGACAGTTACCTACGAGCAGTACTTC. Translated, it gives CACRSGTVTYEQYF.

This chain joins TRBV21-1 and TRBJ1-5; the D call of TRBD1 is as the table states it, not checked on the DNA. TRBV21-1 corresponds to a pseudogene. CDR3 length: 18 amino acids. CDR3 sequence reads: CASSKALKGAPNNQPQHF. Written as DNA, the CDR3 is TGTGCCAGCAGCAAAGCGCTTAAGGGTGCCCCTAACAATCAGCCCCAGCATTTT.

This clonotype was recorded a few times. The gene calls are TRBV30 and TRBJ1-2, with D unclear. Germline values: CDR1 GTSNPN, CDR2 SVGIG (reference sequence). Between the trimmed V and J ends, which lost 8 bases and 5 bases, there was a span of 12 bases. This CDR3 region has 11 residues. The CDR3 reads CARAVVYGYTF. DNA for the CDR3: TGTGCCCGGGCCGTAGTGTATGGCTACACCTTC.

The rearrangement uses TRBV10-3 and TRBJ2-5, with D perhaps TRBD1 (6 bases). Trimming left V 3 bases short and J 3 bases short, with 11 bases between. There are 14 residues in the CDR3. Germline loops: CDR1 ENHRY, CDR2 SYGVKD. CDR3 DNA: TGTGCCATCAGTGACTCAACAGGGAAAGAGACCCAGTACTTC. Translated, it gives CAISDSTGKETQYF.

The chain has TRBV7-9 and TRBJ1-1; D is ambiguous. The CDR3 is 12 amino acids. Germline assignment: CDR1 SEHNR and CDR2 FQNEAQ (reference sequence). V lost 1 base, J lost 6 bases, and 6 bases lay in between. This CDR3 is CASSLGESEAFF. The CDR3, as DNA: TGTGCCAGCAGCTTAGGAGAGTCTGAAGCTTTCTTT.

The rearrangement uses TRBV30 and TRBJ2-5; the match to TRBD1 covers 9 bases. CDR1 and CDR2 from the germline V gene are GTSNPN and SVGIG (reference sequence). J was trimmed by 2 bases and V by 2 bases; bases with no gene match: 15. The CDR3 consists of 18 residues. The CDR3 loop is CAWSPRDRDFWRQETQYF. Written as DNA, the CDR3 is TGTGCCTGGAGTCCCCGGGACAGGGATTTTTGGAGGCAAGAGACCCAGTACTTC.

The CDR3 DNA sequence: TGCAGTGCTCCCCTATCGTCCCAGGGTTTTGGATCACCCCTCCACTTT. Translation: CSAPLSSQGFGSPLHF. The rearrangement links TRBV20-1 to TRBJ1-6; a weak D match, TRBD1 (5 bases). Germline loops: CDR1 DFQATT, CDR2 SNEGSKA (reference sequence). The CDR3 has 16 residues. Deletions cut 5 bases from V and 10 bases from J, with 24 bases between.

This clonotype was observed a handful of times. The chain combines TRBV7-9 with TRBJ1-4; D call uncertain. The germline gives CDR1 SEHNR, CDR2 FQNEAQ (reference sequence). The V end was cut by 0 bases, the J end by 4 bases, with 15 bases between. This CDR3 spans 17 amino acids. The CDR3 DNA follows: TGTGCCAGCAGCTTAGCCCAAGGACTGCCCGATAATGAAAAACTGTTTTTT. Encoded protein: CASSLAQGLPDNEKLFF.

The sample holds many counts of this clonotype. This chain connects TRBV18 to TRBJ2-7; D not certain. V gave up 6 bases and J gave up 2 bases, with 5 bases separating them. CDR1 KGHSH and CDR2 LQKENI come from the germline V gene. The CDR3 extends over 11 amino acids. CDR3 DNA sequence: TGTGCCAGCTCCCCGGCCTACGAGCAGTACTTC. Translating gives CASSPAYEQYF.

The chain combines TRBV2 with TRBJ2-1, with 7 bases lining up with TRBD2. This CDR3 spans 14 amino acids. Germline assignment: CDR1 SNHLY and CDR2 FYNNEI. V gave up 9 bases and J gave up 5 bases; unmatched junction bases: 10. The CDR3 protein is CASQRGLRNNEQFF. Here the CDR3 DNA reads TGTGCCAGTCAGCGGGGACTTAGAAACAATGAGCAGTTCTTC.

This clonotype was seen a handful of times. This chain uses TRBV4-3 with TRBJ2-1; 9 nucleotides line up with TRBD1. The CDR3 has 16 residues. Germline V gene sequence: CDR1 LGHNA, CDR2 YSLEER. With V trimmed by 0 bases and J by 7 bases, 7 bases remained unmatched. The CDR3: CASSQDLVTGGNEQFF. CDR3 in DNA: TGCGCCAGCAGCCAAGATCTTGTGACAGGGGGGAATGAGCAGTTCTTC.

The J gene is TRBJ1-6, the V gene TRBV20-1; 9 bases align to TRBD1. In germline, CDR1 is DFQATT, CDR2 SNEGSKA (reference sequence). The length of the CDR3 is 17 residues. The J segment lost 7 bases and the V segment lost 0 bases, leaving 10 bases of the junction unmatched. CDR3 bases: TGCAGTGCTAGAGATCCAGATCGGGACAGGGCAAATTCACCCCTCCACTTT. Translated, it gives CSARDPDRDRANSPLHF.

This clonotype has a handful of counts. This chain connects TRBV7-9 to TRBJ1-5; D is perhaps TRBD1 (5 bases). Trimming stripped 1 base from V and 6 bases from J, with 16 bases between. The CDR3 covers 16 residues. Per germline, CDR1 SEHNR and CDR2 FQNEAQ (reference sequence). The CDR3 bases are TGTGCCAGCAGCTTAGAAGGGGCGCGGGCAAGTCAGCCCCAGCATTTT. Amino acid sequence: CASSLEGARASQPQHF.

This clonotype came up a few times. This chain links TRBV6-5 with TRBJ1-6; D not resolved. CDR3 length equals 16 residues. Germline V lookup: CDR1 MNHEY, CDR2 SVGAGI. Trimming left V 3 bases short and J 5 bases short, with 14 bases between. CDR3 sequence reads: CASSYNRERHNSPLHF. CDR3 DNA: TGTGCCAGCAGTTATAATCGTGAGAGGCATAATTCACCCCTCCACTTT.

This clonotype was found many times. This sequence joins TRBV29-1 and TRBJ1-1; possibly TRBD1 for D (5 bases). The V and J ends lost 6 bases and 10 bases respectively, with 12 bases between them. Germline loops: CDR1 SQVTM, CDR2 ANQGSEA. There are 10 residues in the CDR3. The CDR3 sequence is CSVATETAFF. DNA for the CDR3: TGCAGCGTCGCGACAGAGACAGCTTTCTTT.

The chain combines TRBV27 with TRBJ1-1; TRBD1 is a possible D gene (5 bases). Per germline, CDR1 MNHEY and CDR2 SMNVEV (reference sequence). This CDR3 comprises 14 residues. This CDR3 is CASWTWQGNTEAFF. CDR3 DNA: TGTGCTTCTTGGACATGGCAGGGGAACACTGAAGCTTTCTTT.

The chain joins TRBV11-2 to TRBJ2-2; the D is unclear. Germline assignment: CDR1 SGHAT and CDR2 FQNNGV. CDR3 length: 15 residues. V was clipped by 3 bases and J by 0 bases, with 8 bases between them. In DNA form, the CDR3 reads TGTGCCAGCAGCTTTTCATTGGCGAACACCGGGGAGCTGTTTTTT. Translating it yields CASSFSLANTGELFF.

This sequence joins TRBV11-3 and TRBJ2-2; D call uncertain. In germline, CDR1 is SGHNT, CDR2 YENEEA. This CDR3 has 16 residues. V was pared by 2 bases and J by 1 base, with 11 bases between. The CDR3, as DNA: TGTGCCAGCAGCTTACTGTGGCAGGAGAACACCGGGGAGCTGTTTTTT. Its translation: CASSLLWQENTGELFF.

The V call is TRBV12-3 or TRBV12-4, the J call TRBJ1-1, with D maybe TRBD1 (5 bases). V was clipped by 7 bases and J by 5 bases, with 17 bases between them. This CDR3 is built from 14 residues. CDR3 sequence (DNA): TGTGCCAGCAAGGCAACAGGCGAAGGGACTGAAGCTTTCTTT. Translating gives CASKATGEGTEAFF.

The sample holds a few counts of this clonotype. This sequence joins TRBV29-1 and TRBJ1-1, with a weak D call TRBD1 (6 bases). Germline CDR1 reads SQVTM; CDR2 reads ANQGSEA. V was shortened by 6 bases and J by 2 bases, with 13 bases between the two germline ends. This CDR3 comprises 13 residues. The CDR3 loop reads CSVQTGFNTEAFF. The CDR3 DNA sequence: TGCAGCGTCCAGACAGGATTTAACACTGAAGCTTTCTTT. The whole variable domain, remainder taken from reference TRBV29-1 and TRBJ1-1, is SAVISQKPSRDICQRGTSLTIQCQVDSQVTMMFWYRQQPGQSLTLIATANQGSEATYESGFVIDKFPISRPNLTFSTLTVSNMSPEDSSIYLCSVQTGFNTEAFFGQGTRLTVV.

This clonotype was seen a single time. V gene TRBV7-2 combines with J gene TRBJ2-7, with D perhaps given as TRBD1 or TRBD2 (5 bases each). V was cut by 5 bases and J by 4 bases, with 15 bases left in between. The CDR3 covers 14 residues. Germline CDR1 SGHTA, CDR2 FQGNSA. CDR3 protein: CASSPGAGEYEQYF. Here the CDR3 DNA reads TGTGCCAGCAGCCCCGGGGCCGGGGAATACGAGCAGTACTTC. Full variable domain (remainder filled in from reference TRBV7-2 and TRBJ2-7): GAGVSQSPSNKVTEKGKDVELRCDPISGHTALYWYRQSLGQGLEFLIYFQGNSAPDKSGLPSDRFSAERTGGSVSTLTIQRTQQEDSAVYLCASSPGAGEYEQYFGPGTRLTVT.

This clonotype was detected ten times or more. This chain links TRBV28 with TRBJ1-2, with D uncertain. The germline gives CDR1 MDHEN, CDR2 SYDVKM. V was cut by 8 bases and J by 3 bases, with 13 bases left in between. This CDR3 contains 13 residues. The CDR3 nucleotides are TGTGCCAGCTGCAGACCCCAGGACTATGGCTACACCTTC. This codes for CASCRPQDYGYTF.

This chain links TRBV20-1 with TRBJ2-1; a possible D gene is TRBD2 (5 bases). Germline V lookup: CDR1 DFQATT, CDR2 SNEGSKA (reference sequence). The CDR3 extends over 15 amino acids. V lost 0 bases to trimming and J lost 2 bases, with 11 bases between them. CDR3 sequence (DNA): TGCAGTGCTAGAGATGAGAGGAGGACCTACAATGAGCAGTTCTTC. It encodes CSARDERRTYNEQFF.